This T cell receptor (beta chain) stems from a study of beta chain features in type 1 diabetes. Expressed TCRB transcripts got sequenced, as all isolated RNA was reverse transcribed. The data were produced by immunoSEQ multiplex PCR, yet TCRdb's version contains in-frame clones alone and is incomplete. The sample shows a few hundred thousand clones, over 10% of them seen only once. This clone was observed a few times. The antigen is not known. Germline CDR1 reads LNHDA; CDR2 reads SQIVND (reference sequence). The CDR3 length is 13 residues. V was trimmed by 5 bases and J by 4 bases, leaving 9 bases between them. Every participating donor gave one draw, a heparinised blood sample averaging roughly 0.12 L. CD45RO/CCR7/CD25/CD127/CD95/CD27 staining was used to isolate CD4+ naive, central memory, regulatory and stem cell-like memory cells by sorting. Findings and limits, study-wide: Insertions at VDJ junctions were less frequent in type 1 diabetes patients. These patients also deleted more nucleotides at the same junctions. The similarity of naive, central memory and Treg TCRB repertoires appeared greater among patients than among healthy donors. TCRB CDR3 length was moderately but significantly reduced in all four CD4+ subsets of Type 1 diabetes patients.

The sequence derives from a woman aged 18-29 years with type 1 diabetes. This rearrangement joins TRBV19 to TRBJ1-5; the D is unclear. Specimen: naive CD4+ T cells from blood. The CDR3 region is CASSSGINQPQHF. DNA of the CDR3: TGTGCCAGTAGTTCAGGAATAAATCAGCCCCAGCATTTT.